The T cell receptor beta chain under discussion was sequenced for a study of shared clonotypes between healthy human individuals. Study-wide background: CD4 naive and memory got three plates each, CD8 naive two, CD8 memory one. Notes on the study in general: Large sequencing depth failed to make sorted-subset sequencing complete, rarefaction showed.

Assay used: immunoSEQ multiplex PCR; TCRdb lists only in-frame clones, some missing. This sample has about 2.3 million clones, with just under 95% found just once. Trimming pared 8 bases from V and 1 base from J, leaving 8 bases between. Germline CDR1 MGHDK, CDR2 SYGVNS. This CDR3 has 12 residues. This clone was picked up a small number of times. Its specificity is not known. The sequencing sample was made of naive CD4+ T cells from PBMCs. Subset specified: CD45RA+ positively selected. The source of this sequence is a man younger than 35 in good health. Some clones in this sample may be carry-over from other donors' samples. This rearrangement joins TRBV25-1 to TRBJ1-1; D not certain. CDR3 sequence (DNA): TGTGCCAGCGCCATGGGGAACACTGAAGCTTTCTTT. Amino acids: CASAMGNTEAFF.